This T cell receptor (beta chain) appears in the sequencing data of a study of T-cell reconstitution after alpha-beta-depleted transplantation in children. The study's findings and limits: Surviving recipient T cells and thymic progenitors produced the high day-60 TCRbeta diversity seen in some patients. Expanded clones from the graft, numbering several hundred, reportedly supplied alpha-beta T cells about two months after transplant. Counts and diversity of T cells one year after transplant came mostly from newly produced T cells.

Preparation of the TCRbeta library was carried out with unique molecular identifiers. TCRdb processed the PCR reads anew with MiXCR; each CDR3 protein has one entry. Here the sample spans around 250,000 distinct CDR3 sequences, around 25% being singletons. With 6 bases clipped from V and 5 bases from J, the junction kept 14 bases outside the gene matches. Germline CDR1 DFQATT, CDR2 SNEGSKA (reference sequence). This CDR3 contains 17 residues. There are many counts of this clonotype. Its target is not known. J is TRBJ2-2 and V is TRBV20-1; 11 bases map to TRBD2. Sequencing was performed on PBMCs, taken before TCRalphabeta/CD19-depleted stem cell transplant. The sequence was obtained from a girl between 2 and 10 years old with Fanconi anemia, due to receive a stem cell transplant. The CDR3 sequence: CSAPDFSGRAVTGELFF. CDR3 nucleotide sequence: TGCAGTGCCCCGGACTTTAGCGGGAGGGCCGTAACCGGGGAGCTGTTTTTT.